The sequence of this T cell receptor beta chain was determined in a study of CD8 T cells in Susac syndrome. V shed 2 bases and J shed 5 bases, with 12 bases lying between them. The CDR3 length is 14 residues. Per the germline V gene, CDR1 is SNHLY and CDR2 is FYNNEI. When the RNA was reverse transcribed, random hexamers were used with an input of about 0.5 to 1 ug. Multiplex immunoSEQ PCR targeted 54 Vbeta and 13 Jbeta TCR beta segments. TCRdb fed the immunoSEQ multiplex PCR reads into MiXCR, producing one record per CDR3 protein. The sample shows approximately 120,000 distinct CDR3 sequences, 96% of them seen only once. TCR beta sequencing covered blood CD8+ and CD4+ T cells. It was healthy donors who served as the controls, matched for age and sex. Through negative isolation, CD4+ and CD8+ T cells were obtained, while TEMRA cells were enriched using FACS.

Sequencing was performed on CD4+ T cells from PBMCs. This sequence was found in a human donor in good health. J is TRBJ2-5 and V is TRBV2; weak D call: TRBD1 (5 bases). The CDR3 reads CASSERTWSETQYF. The CDR3, as DNA: TGTGCCAGCAGTGAAAGGACATGGTCTGAGACCCAGTACTTC.